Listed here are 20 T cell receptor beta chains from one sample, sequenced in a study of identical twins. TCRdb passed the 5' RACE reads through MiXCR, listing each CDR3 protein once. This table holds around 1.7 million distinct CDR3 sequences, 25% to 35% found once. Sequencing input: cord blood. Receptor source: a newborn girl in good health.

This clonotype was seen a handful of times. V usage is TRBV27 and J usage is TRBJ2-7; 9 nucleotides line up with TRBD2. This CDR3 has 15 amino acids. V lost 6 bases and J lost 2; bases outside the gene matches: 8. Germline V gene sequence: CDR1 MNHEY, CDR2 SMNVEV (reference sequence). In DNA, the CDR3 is TGTGCCAGCAGCAGAGATAGCGGGGGACCCTACGAGCAGTACTTC. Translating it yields CASSRDSGGPYEQYF.

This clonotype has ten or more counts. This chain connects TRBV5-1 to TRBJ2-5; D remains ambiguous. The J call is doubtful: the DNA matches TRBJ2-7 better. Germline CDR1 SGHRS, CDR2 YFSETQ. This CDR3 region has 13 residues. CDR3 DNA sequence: TGCGCCAGCAGCATATTACGGACGGACGAGCAGTACTTC. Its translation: CASSILRTDEQYF.

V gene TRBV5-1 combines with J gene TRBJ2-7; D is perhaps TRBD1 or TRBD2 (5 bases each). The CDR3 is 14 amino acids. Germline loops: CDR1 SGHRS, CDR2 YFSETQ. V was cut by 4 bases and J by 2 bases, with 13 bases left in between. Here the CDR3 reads CASSHSGPTYEQYF. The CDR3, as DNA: TGCGCCAGCAGCCATTCGGGACCGACCTACGAGCAGTACTTC.

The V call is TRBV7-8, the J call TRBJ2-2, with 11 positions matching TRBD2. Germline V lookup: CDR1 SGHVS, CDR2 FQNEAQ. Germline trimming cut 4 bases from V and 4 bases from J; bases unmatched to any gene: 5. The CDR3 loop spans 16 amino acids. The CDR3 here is CASSSRLAGITGELFF. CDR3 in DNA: TGTGCCAGCAGCTCACGACTAGCGGGGATCACCGGGGAGCTGTTTTTT.

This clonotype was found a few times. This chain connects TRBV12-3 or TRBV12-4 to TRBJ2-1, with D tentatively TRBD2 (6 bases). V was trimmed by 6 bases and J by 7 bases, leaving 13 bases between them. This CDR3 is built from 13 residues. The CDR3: CASSLDYLNEQFF. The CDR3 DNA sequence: TGTGCCAGCAGCTTGGACTATTTAAATGAGCAGTTCTTC.

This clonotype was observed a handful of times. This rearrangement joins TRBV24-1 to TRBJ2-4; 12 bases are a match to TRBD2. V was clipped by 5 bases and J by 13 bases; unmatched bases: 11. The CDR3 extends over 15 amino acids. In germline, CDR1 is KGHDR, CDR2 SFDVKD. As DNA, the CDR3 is TGTGCCACCAGTGTCCCTAGCGGGGGGGCTCGAGAGCAGTACTTC. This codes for CATSVPSGGAREQYF.

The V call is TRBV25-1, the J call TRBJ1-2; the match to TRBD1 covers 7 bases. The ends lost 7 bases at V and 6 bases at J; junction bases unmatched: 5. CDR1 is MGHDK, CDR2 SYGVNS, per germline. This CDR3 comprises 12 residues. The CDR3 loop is CASNEGADGYTF. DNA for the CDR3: TGTGCCAGCAATGAGGGGGCTGATGGCTACACCTTC.

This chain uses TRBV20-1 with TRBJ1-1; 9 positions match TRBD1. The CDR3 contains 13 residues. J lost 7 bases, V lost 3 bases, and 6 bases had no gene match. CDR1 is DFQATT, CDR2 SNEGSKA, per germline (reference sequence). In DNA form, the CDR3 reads TGCAGTGCTAGTAGGGACAGGGCCCTTGAAGCTTTCTTT. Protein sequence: CSASRDRALEAFF.

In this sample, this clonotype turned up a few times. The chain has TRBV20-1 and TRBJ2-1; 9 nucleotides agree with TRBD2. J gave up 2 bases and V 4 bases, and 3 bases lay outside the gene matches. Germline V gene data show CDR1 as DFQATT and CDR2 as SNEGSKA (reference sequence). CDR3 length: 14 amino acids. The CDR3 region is CSAKIAGAYNEQFF. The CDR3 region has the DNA TGCAGTGCTAAAATAGCGGGAGCCTACAATGAGCAGTTCTTC.

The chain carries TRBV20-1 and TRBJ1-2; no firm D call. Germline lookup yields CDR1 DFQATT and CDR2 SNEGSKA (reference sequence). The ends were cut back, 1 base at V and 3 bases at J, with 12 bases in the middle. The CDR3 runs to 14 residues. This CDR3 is CSARGNRHYYGYTF. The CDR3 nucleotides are TGCAGTGCTAGAGGGAACAGACACTACTATGGCTACACCTTC.

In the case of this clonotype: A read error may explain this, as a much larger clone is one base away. DNA of the CDR3: TGTGCCGCCAGTGACGGTGATTATGGCTACACCTTC. The encoded protein is CAASDGDYGYTF. This chain uses TRBV24-1 with TRBJ1-2; D uncertain. The germline gives CDR1 KGHDR, CDR2 SFDVKD. The CDR3 covers 12 residues.

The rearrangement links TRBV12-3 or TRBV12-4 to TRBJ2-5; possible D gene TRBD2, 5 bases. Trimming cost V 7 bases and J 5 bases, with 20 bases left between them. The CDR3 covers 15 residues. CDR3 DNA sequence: TGTGCCAGCACCATAGCGAGAGGAGTACGGGAGACCCAGTACTTC. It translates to CASTIARGVRETQYF.

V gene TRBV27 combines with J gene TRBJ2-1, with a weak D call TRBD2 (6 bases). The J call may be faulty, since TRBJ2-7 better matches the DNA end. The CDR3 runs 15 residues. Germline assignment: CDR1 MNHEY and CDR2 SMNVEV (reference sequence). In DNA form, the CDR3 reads TGTGCCAGCAGTTTTGGGGGGACCACTAACAATGAGCAGTACTTC. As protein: CASSFGGTTNNEQYF.

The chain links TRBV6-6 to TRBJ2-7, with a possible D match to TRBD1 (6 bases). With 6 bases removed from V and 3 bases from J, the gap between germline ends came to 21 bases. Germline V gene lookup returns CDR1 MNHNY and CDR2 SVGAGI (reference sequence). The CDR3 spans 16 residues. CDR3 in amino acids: CASSSTTKDRSYEQYF. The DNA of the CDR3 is TGTGCCAGCAGCTCCACCACTAAAGACAGGAGCTACGAGCAGTACTTC.

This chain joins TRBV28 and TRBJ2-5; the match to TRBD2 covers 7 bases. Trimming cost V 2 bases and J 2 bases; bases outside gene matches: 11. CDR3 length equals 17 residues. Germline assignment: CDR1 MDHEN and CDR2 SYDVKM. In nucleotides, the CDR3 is TGTGCCAGCAGTTTACGGCATATAGCGGGTAAACAAGAGACCCAGTACTTC. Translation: CASSLRHIAGKQETQYF. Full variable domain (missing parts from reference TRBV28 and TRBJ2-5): DVKVTQSSRYLVKRTGEKVFLECVQDMDHENMFWYRQDPGLGLRLIYFSYDVKMKEKGDIPEGYSVSREKKERFSLILESASTNQTSMYLCASSLRHIAGKQETQYFGPGTRLLVL.

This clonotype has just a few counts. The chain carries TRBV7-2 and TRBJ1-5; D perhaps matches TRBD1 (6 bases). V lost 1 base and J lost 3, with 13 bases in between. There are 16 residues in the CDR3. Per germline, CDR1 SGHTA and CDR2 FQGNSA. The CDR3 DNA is TGTGCCAGCAGCTTAGGAGGGGGTTTTCCCAATCAGCCCCAGCATTTT. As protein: CASSLGGGFPNQPQHF.

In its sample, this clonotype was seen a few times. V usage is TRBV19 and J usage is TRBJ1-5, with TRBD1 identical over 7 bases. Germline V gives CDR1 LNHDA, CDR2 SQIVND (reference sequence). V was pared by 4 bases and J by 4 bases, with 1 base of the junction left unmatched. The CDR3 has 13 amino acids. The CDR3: CASSKDRNQPQHF. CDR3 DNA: TGTGCCAGTAGTAAGGACAGGAATCAGCCCCAGCATTTT. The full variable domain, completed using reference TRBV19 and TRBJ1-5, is DGGITQSPKYLFRKEGQNVTLSCEQNLNHDAMYWYRQDPGQGLRLIYYSQIVNDFQKGDIAEGYSVSREKKESFPLTVTSAQKNPTAFYLCASSKDRNQPQHFGDGTRLSIL.

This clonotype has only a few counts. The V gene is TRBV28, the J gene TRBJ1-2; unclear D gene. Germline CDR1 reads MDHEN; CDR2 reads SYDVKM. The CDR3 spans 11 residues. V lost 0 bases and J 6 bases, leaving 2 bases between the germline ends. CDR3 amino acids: CASSLWDGYTF. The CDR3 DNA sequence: TGTGCCAGCAGTTTATGGGATGGCTACACCTTC.

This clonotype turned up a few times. CDR3 sequence: CASSGRQGLNQPQHF. The CDR3 DNA reads TGTGCCAGCAGTGGCCGACAGGGACTCAATCAGCCCCAGCATTTT. This chain links TRBV6-1 with TRBJ1-5, with 7 bases fitting TRBD1. The CDR3 totals 15 residues. The germline V gene encodes CDR1 MNHNS and CDR2 SASEGT. The J segment lost 3 bases and the V segment lost 4 bases, leaving 6 bases of the junction unmatched.

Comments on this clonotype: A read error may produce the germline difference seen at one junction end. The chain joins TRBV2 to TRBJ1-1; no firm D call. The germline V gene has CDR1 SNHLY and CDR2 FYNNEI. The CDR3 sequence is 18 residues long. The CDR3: CASSESGEPYIMNTEAFF. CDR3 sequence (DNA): TGTGCCAGCAGTGAATCTGGGGAGCCCTACATCATGAATACTGAAGCTTTCTTT.